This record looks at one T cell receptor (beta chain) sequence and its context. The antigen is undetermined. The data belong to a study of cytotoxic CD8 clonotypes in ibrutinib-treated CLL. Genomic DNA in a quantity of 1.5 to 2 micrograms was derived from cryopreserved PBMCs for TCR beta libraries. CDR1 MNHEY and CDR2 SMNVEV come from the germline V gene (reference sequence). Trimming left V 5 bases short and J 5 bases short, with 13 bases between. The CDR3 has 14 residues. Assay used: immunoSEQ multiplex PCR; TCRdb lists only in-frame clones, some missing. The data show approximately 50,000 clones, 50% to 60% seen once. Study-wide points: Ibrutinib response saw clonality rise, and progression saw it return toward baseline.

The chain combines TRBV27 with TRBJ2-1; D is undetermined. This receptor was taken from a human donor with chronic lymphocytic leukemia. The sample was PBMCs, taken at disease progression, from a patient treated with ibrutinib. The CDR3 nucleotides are TGTGCCAGCAGTCACCGTGAGTCTCACAATGAGCAGTTCTTC. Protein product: CASSHRESHNEQFF.